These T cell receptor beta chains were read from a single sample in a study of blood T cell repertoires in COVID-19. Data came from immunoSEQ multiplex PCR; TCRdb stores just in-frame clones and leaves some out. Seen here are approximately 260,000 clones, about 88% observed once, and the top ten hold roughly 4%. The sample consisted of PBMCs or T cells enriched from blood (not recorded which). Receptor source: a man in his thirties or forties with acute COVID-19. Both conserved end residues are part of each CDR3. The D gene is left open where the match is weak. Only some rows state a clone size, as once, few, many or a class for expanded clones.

CASSLARGSGNTIYF TGTGCCAGCAGCTTAGCCAGGGGGTCTGGAAACACCATATATTTT . 15 TRBD1 TRBJ1-3 TRBV7-6
CASSVGALTEAFF TGTGCCAGCAGTGTGGGGGCTTTGACTGAAGCTTTCTTT . 13 . TRBJ1-1 TRBV2
CASRNRAGNTEAFF TGTGCCAGCAGAAACAGGGCGGGGAACACTGAAGCTTTCTTT . 14 . TRBJ1-1 TRBV7-2
CASSPTGGHYYGYTF TGTGCCAGCAGTCCGACTGGCGGGCACTACTATGGCTACACCTTC . 15 . TRBJ1-2 TRBV28
CSAFTGVEQFF TGCAGTGCTTTCACCGGGGTCGAGCAGTTCTTC . 11 . TRBJ2-1 TRBV20-1
CASTSGAGGPVEQFF TGTGCCAGCACCTCCGGGGCGGGAGGGCCCGTTGAGCAGTTCTTC . 15 TRBD2 TRBJ2-1 TRBV9
CALNEGVGPGANVLTF TGTGCCTTGAACGAGGGGGTCGGTCCCGGGGCCAACGTCCTGACTTTC . 16 . TRBJ2-6 TRBV30
CASSPRTSGRAGADTQYF TGTGCCAGCAGCCCCCGGACTAGCGGGAGGGCCGGGGCAGATACGCAGTATTTT . 18 TRBD2 TRBJ2-3 TRBV14
CASSPGNSSPLREKLFF TGTGCCAGCTCACCCGGGAACTCTTCCCCGTTGAGGGAAAAACTGTTTTTT . 17 . TRBJ1-4 TRBV18
CASSPSGGPVQFF TGTGCCAGTAGTCCATCAGGGGGGCCGGTGCAGTTCTTC . 13 . TRBJ2-1 TRBV19
CASSLRGLGNEQFF TGTGCCAGCAGCCTACGGGGGTTGGGCAATGAGCAGTTCTTC . 14 . TRBJ2-1 TRBV13
CASSQATSGGTLYNEQFF TGCGCCAGCAGCCAAGCGACTAGCGGGGGGACCCTGTACAATGAGCAGTTCTTC . 18 TRBD2 TRBJ2-1 TRBV4-1
CASSKLSIGELFF TGTGCCAGCAGTAAACTTTCGATCGGGGAGCTGTTTTTT . 13 . TRBJ2-2 TRBV25-1
CASSLSGYTDTQYF TGTGCCAGCAGCTTGAGCGGGTACACAGATACGCAGTATTTT once 14 . TRBJ2-3 TRBV7-2
CASSYIGGTEAFF TGTGCCAGCAGTTACATAGGGGGCACTGAAGCTTTCTTT . 13 . TRBJ1-1 TRBV27
CASSLGDRVSEAFF TGTGCCAGCAGCTTAGGGGACAGGGTTTCGGAAGCTTTCTTT once 14 TRBD1 TRBJ1-1 TRBV7-9
CASSEAGGRTDTQYF TGTGCCAGCAGTGAGGCGGGGGGCCGCACAGATACGCAGTATTTT . 15 TRBD2 TRBJ2-3 TRBV6-4
CASSLLGTGGNEQFF TGTGCCAGCAGCTTGCTCGGGACAGGGGGCAATGAGCAGTTCTTC . 15 TRBD1 TRBJ2-1 TRBV5-1
CASSALIGGRYNEQFF TGTGCCAGCAGTGCATTAATTGGGGGCCGGTACAATGAGCAGTTCTTC . 16 . TRBJ2-1 TRBV6-1
CATFPRGLSGANVLTF TGTGCCACCTTTCCCAGGGGGCTATCTGGGGCCAACGTCCTGACTTTC . 16 TRBD1 TRBJ2-6 TRBV28
CASSLGALAGNTDTQYF TGCGCCAGCAGCTTGGGGGCCTTAGCGGGGAACACAGATACGCAGTATTTT few 17 TRBD2 TRBJ2-3 TRBV5-1
CASSLPQQETQYF TGTGCCAGCAGTTTGCCACAGCAAGAGACCCAGTACTTC . 13 . TRBJ2-5 TRBV28
CASTAEPDDNEQFF TGTGCCAGCACTGCGGAGCCCGACGACAATGAGCAGTTCTTC . 14 . TRBJ2-1 TRBV27
CASSQVGGVVHSGANVLTF TGTGCCAGTAGCCAAGTGGGAGGGGTCGTGCACTCTGGGGCCAACGTCCTGACTTTC . 19 TRBD2 TRBJ2-6 TRBV19
CASSLDSGPPNEKLFF TGTGCCAGCAGCTTGGATTCAGGGCCGCCTAATGAAAAACTGTTTTTT . 16 . TRBJ1-4 TRBV5-4
CANRYLARLEETQYF TGTGCCAACAGGTATTTAGCGCGCCTGGAGGAGACCCAGTACTTC once 15 . TRBJ2-5 TRBV6-5
CASGLGQGANSNQPQHF TGTGCTAGTGGTTTGGGGCAGGGGGCGAATAGCAATCAGCCCCAGCATTTT . 17 TRBD1 TRBJ1-5 TRBV12-5
CATRDRGANYGYTF TGTGCCACGCGGGACCGTGGAGCTAACTATGGCTACACCTTC . 14 . TRBJ1-2 TRBV19
CASSTLDSGGGGTEAFF TGTGCCAGTAGTACCCTCGATTCAGGGGGCGGAGGCACTGAAGCTTTCTTT . 17 TRBD1 TRBJ1-1 TRBV19
CGTGRVGNQPQHF TGTGGGACCGGGAGGGTAGGCAATCAGCCCCAGCATTTT once 13 . TRBJ1-5 TRBV6-5
CSVGLGVNQPQHF TGCAGCGTGGGGCTTGGCGTCAATCAGCCCCAGCATTTT . 13 . TRBJ1-5 TRBV29-1
CASRFLAGSSGNTIYF TGTGCCAGCAGATTTCTCGCGGGGAGCTCTGGAAACACCATATATTTT . 16 . TRBJ1-3 TRBV7-2
CASSKRATSGLTSTDTQYF TGTGCCAGCAGTAAGAGGGCGACTAGCGGTCTCACTAGCACAGATACGCAGTATTTT . 19 TRBD2 TRBJ2-3 TRBV27
CASSPSTGTIVDEQFF TGTGCCAGCTCACCAAGTACCGGGACTATTGTCGATGAGCAGTTCTTC . 16 TRBD2 TRBJ2-1 TRBV18
CATLKGTSGYTGELFF TGTGCCACCTTAAAGGGGACTAGCGGCTACACCGGGGAGCTGTTTTTT once 16 TRBD2 TRBJ2-2 TRBV19
CASSPPLGQPTDTQYF TGTGCCAGCAGCCCCCCCCTGGGACAACCCACAGATACGCAGTATTTT . 16 . TRBJ2-3 TRBV5-4
CASSLAAGGYTF TGTGCCAGCAGCTTGGCGGCGGGGGGCTACACCTTC . 12 . TRBJ1-2 TRBV5-5
CASSYGINQPQHF TGTGCCAGCAGTTACGGGATTAATCAGCCCCAGCATTTT few 13 . TRBJ1-5 TRBV28
CASSPDSYQETQYF TGTGCCAGCAGCCCGGACAGCTATCAAGAGACCCAGTACTTC . 14 . TRBJ2-5 TRBV5-5
CASSYFNSLEAFF TGTGCCAGCAGTTACTTTAACAGCCTTGAAGCTTTCTTT . 13 . TRBJ1-1 TRBV6-2/TRBV6-3
CASSPRTGANTEAFF TGTGCCAGCAGCCCTCGGACAGGGGCGAACACTGAAGCTTTCTTT . 15 TRBD1 TRBJ1-1 TRBV4-2
CASSTGLDTQYF TGCGCCAGCAGTACAGGGCTAGATACGCAGTATTTT . 12 . TRBJ2-3 TRBV5-1
CATSEEAPYNEQFF TGTGCCACCAGTGAGGAGGCCCCCTACAATGAGCAGTTCTTC . 14 . TRBJ2-1 TRBV24-1
CASSLVRLAGNYNEQFF TGTGCCAGCAGCTTGGTTCGCCTAGCGGGAAATTACAATGAGCAGTTCTTC once 17 TRBD2 TRBJ2-1 TRBV5-4
CASSQRTTVAEKLFF TGTGCCAGCAGCCAACGTACAACAGTTGCGGAAAAACTGTTTTTT . 15 . TRBJ1-4 TRBV14
CASKRMETEAFF TGTGCCAGTAAAAGGATGGAGACTGAAGCTTTCTTT . 12 . TRBJ1-1 TRBV19
CASSQERGAALTGQPQHF TGTGCCAGCAGCCAAGAACGGGGGGCCGCCCTTACTGGTCAGCCCCAGCATTTT . 18 . TRBJ1-5 TRBV14